These 22 T cell receptor beta chains were all obtained from the same sample, sequenced in a study of blood T cell repertoires in COVID-19. Data came from immunoSEQ multiplex PCR; TCRdb stores just in-frame clones and leaves some out. The top ten hold roughly 40% of the sample, which has about 80,000 clones, more than 70% seen once. The sample was peripheral blood. The receptors originated from an elderly man with active or convalescent COVID-19.

CDR3 protein: CASSLPSGQNYEQYF. In DNA, the CDR3 is TGTGCCAGCAGCCTACCCTCGGGACAGAACTACGAGCAGTACTTC. The J gene is TRBJ2-7, the V gene TRBV5-4, with TRBD1 matching over 7 bases. The V and J ends lost 4 bases and 3 bases, in that order; junction bases with no gene match: 10. Per germline, CDR1 SGHNT and CDR2 YYREEE (reference sequence). CDR3 length: 15 residues. Drawing the rest from reference TRBV5-4 and TRBJ2-7, the complete variable domain is ETGVTQSPTHLIKTRGQQVTLRCSSQSGHNTVSWYQQALGQGPQFIFQYYREEENGRGNFPPRFSGLQFPNYSSELNVNALELDDSALYLCASSLPSGQNYEQYFGPGTRLTVT.

The CDR3 protein is CATSLSRGEATGELFF. CDR3 coding DNA: TGTGCCACGTCCCTCAGTCGGGGGGAGGCCACCGGGGAGCTGTTTTTT. The rearrangement uses TRBV10-3 and TRBJ2-2; 7 nucleotides align to TRBD2. This CDR3 has 16 amino acids. Germline trimming cut 10 bases from V and 4 bases from J; bases unmatched to any gene: 15. In germline, CDR1 is ENHRY, CDR2 SYGVKD.

V usage is TRBV4-3 and J usage is TRBJ2-3; 9 nucleotides align to TRBD1. This CDR3 has 17 residues. Germline values: CDR1 LGHNA, CDR2 YSLEER. Trimming took 2 bases from V and 4 from J; bases not matched to a gene: 10. CDR3 in amino acids: CASSQTPGQGRADTQYF. For the CDR3, the DNA is TGCGCCAGCAGCCAAACCCCCGGACAGGGGAGGGCAGATACGCAGTATTTT.

The chain is built from TRBV5-1 and TRBJ1-2; possibly TRBD1 for D (6 bases). The germline V and J ends were trimmed by 4 bases and 5 bases, with 18 bases remaining between them. The CDR3 length is 15 residues. In germline, CDR1 is SGHRS, CDR2 YFSETQ. The DNA for the CDR3 is TGCGCCAGCAGCATCAAGGGTACAGGGTATTATGGCTACACCTTC. Translation gives CASSIKGTGYYGYTF.

This clone has just one count. The chain carries TRBV12-3 or TRBV12-4 and TRBJ1-2; D uncertain. This CDR3 has 12 amino acids. V lost 6 bases and J lost 8, with 13 bases in between. CDR3 DNA sequence: TGTGCCAGCAGCAATATAGCACGGGGCTACACCTTC. It translates to CASSNIARGYTF.

V is TRBV6-1 and J is TRBJ2-7, with 8 bases lining up with TRBD1. The ends lost 4 bases at V and 3 bases at J; junction bases unmatched: 11. The CDR3 length is 16 residues. Germline assignment: CDR1 MNHNS and CDR2 SASEGT. The CDR3 DNA is TGTGCCAGCAGTGGTCAGGGGGCTGGCACTTACTACGAGCAGTACTTC. The encoded protein is CASSGQGAGTYYEQYF.

The chain combines TRBV6-1 with TRBJ2-1, with D perhaps TRBD1 (6 bases). The germline gives CDR1 MNHNS, CDR2 SASEGT. Trimming took 2 bases from V and 10 from J, leaving 15 bases between them. This CDR3 has 14 amino acids. CDR3 sequence (DNA): TGTGCCAGCAGTGAAACTCAGGGGATAGGGGAGCAGTTCTTC. Amino acid sequence: CASSETQGIGEQFF.

The V and J genes are TRBV14 and TRBJ1-4, with 7 bases lining up with TRBD1. V shed 0 bases, J shed 7 bases, and the junction held 11 bases outside the gene matches. CDR3 length: 17 amino acids. The V gene's germline CDR1 is SGHDN and CDR2 FVKESK. The CDR3 sequence: CASSQDRATGTGEKLFF. The DNA for the CDR3 is TGTGCCAGCAGCCAAGATCGGGCGACAGGGACGGGTGAAAAACTGTTTTTT.

This clone came up once. The chain joins TRBV3-1 (or the pseudogene TRBV3-2) to TRBJ1-1; possible D gene TRBD1, 6 bases. V was pared by 5 bases and J by 5 bases, with 15 bases between. This CDR3 is 14 amino acids long. Germline CDR1 reads LGHDT; CDR2 reads YNNKEL (reference sequence). The CDR3 DNA sequence: TGTGCCAGCAGCACAATAGGGGGAGGGACTGAAGCTTTCTTT. Amino acid sequence: CASSTIGGGTEAFF.

The chain combines TRBV7-8 with TRBJ2-1, with TRBD2 matching 12 bases. Losses at the gene ends were 1 base for V and 13 bases for J; bases not matched to a gene: 8. Germline-derived CDR1 and CDR2 are SGHVS and FQNEAQ. The CDR3 covers 15 residues. The CDR3, as DNA: TGTGCCAGCAGCTTAGAAGGGGCTAGCGGGAGGGCCCAGTTCTTC. Residues: CASSLEGASGRAQFF.

This sequence joins TRBV7-9 and TRBJ2-7, with D possibly matching TRBD1 (5 bases). Germline V CDR1 and CDR2: SEHNR, FQNEAQ (reference sequence). The length of the CDR3 is 14 residues. V lost 4 bases and J 3 bases, leaving 13 bases between the germline ends. In nucleotides, the CDR3 is TGTGCCAGCAGCTCCCAGGGTCTCCGCTACGAGCAGTACTTC. It translates to CASSSQGLRYEQYF.

DNA for the CDR3: TGCAGCGTCGGGAACACTGAAGCTTTCTTT. This encodes CSVGNTEAFF. The chain uses TRBV29-1 and TRBJ1-1; no clear D gene. This CDR3 is built from 10 residues. V was cut by 6 bases and J by 1 base, with 3 bases left in between. The germline gives CDR1 SQVTM, CDR2 ANQGSEA.

The chain is built from TRBV2 and TRBJ2-7; TRBD2 aligns across 9 bases. The CDR3 totals 16 residues. The germline V gene encodes CDR1 SNHLY and CDR2 FYNNEI. The J segment lost 2 bases and the V segment lost 4 bases, leaving 9 bases of the junction unmatched. The CDR3 DNA is TGTGCCAGCAGTGGGACTAGCGAGAAACCTACCTACGAGCAGTACTTC. Its protein product is CASSGTSEKPTYEQYF.

J is TRBJ2-2 and V is TRBV19; a possible D gene is TRBD1 (7 bases). Per germline, CDR1 LNHDA and CDR2 SQIVND (reference sequence). Trimming shortened V by 1 base and J by 2 bases, and 17 bases separated the two germline ends. The CDR3 has 18 amino acids. The CDR3 loop is CASSIGAWRGLNTGELFF. CDR3 DNA sequence: TGTGCCAGTAGTATAGGGGCCTGGAGGGGGCTTAACACCGGGGAGCTGTTTTTT.

The chain is built from TRBV28 and TRBJ2-1; 8 bases match TRBD2. The CDR3 runs 14 residues. Per the germline V gene, CDR1 is MDHEN and CDR2 is SYDVKM. V lost 4 bases, J lost 5 bases, and 4 bases stayed unmatched. This CDR3 reads CASSSAGLDNEQFF. CDR3 DNA sequence: TGTGCCAGCAGTTCCGCGGGACTAGACAATGAGCAGTTCTTC.

V and J are TRBV7-3 and TRBJ2-2, with D tentatively TRBD1 (5 bases). V was trimmed by 6 bases and J by 3 bases, leaving 11 bases between them. Germline V gene lookup returns CDR1 SGHTA and CDR2 FQGTGA. The CDR3 spans 14 residues. The CDR3 protein is CASRQQEYTGELFF. The CDR3 DNA is TGTGCCAGCAGACAACAGGAATACACCGGGGAGCTGTTTTTT.

This chain connects TRBV29-1 to TRBJ1-3, with 9 nucleotides matching TRBD1. This CDR3 comprises 12 residues. J lost 8 bases, V lost 7 bases, and 6 bases had no gene match. Germline lookup yields CDR1 SQVTM and CDR2 ANQGSEA. The CDR3 sequence is CSAAGQGDTIYF. CDR3 bases: TGCAGCGCCGCGGGACAGGGTGACACCATATATTTT.

The chain employs TRBV5-4 and TRBJ1-1; 10 bases align to TRBD1. Trimming removed 4 bases from V and 1 base from J; junction bases left unmatched: 1. Germline loops: CDR1 SGHNT, CDR2 YYREEE (reference sequence). The CDR3 totals 14 residues. The CDR3 sequence: CASSRQGANTEAFF. Written as DNA, the CDR3 is TGTGCCAGCAGCCGACAGGGGGCGAACACTGAAGCTTTCTTT.

The chain carries TRBV5-1 and TRBJ2-3, with unresolved D. Germline CDR1 and CDR2: SGHRS and YFSETQ. Trimming took off 0 bases at V and 2 bases at J, with 19 bases between the two ends. This CDR3 has 18 amino acids. The CDR3 region is CASSLALVGGASTDTQYF. The DNA of the CDR3 is TGCGCCAGCAGCTTGGCCCTAGTTGGCGGAGCGTCCACAGATACGCAGTATTTT.

This clone has only a few counts. The chain has TRBV28 and TRBJ1-2; D possibly corresponds to TRBD1 (5 bases). CDR3 length: 15 residues. V was clipped by 7 bases and J by 4 bases, with 19 bases between them. Germline V gene lookup returns CDR1 MDHEN and CDR2 SYDVKM. The CDR3 nucleotides are TGTGCCAGCACCCTCACGGGAGGGGAGGGCTATGGCTACACCTTC. Its protein is CASTLTGGEGYGYTF.

This clone was counted a few times. This CDR3 is also generated by other DNA sequences in the sample. The chain links TRBV2 to TRBJ1-1, with 9 bases matching TRBD1. Trimming took 6 bases from V and 6 from J; bases not matched to a gene: 8. Germline CDR1 SNHLY, CDR2 FYNNEI. The CDR3 consists of 14 residues. The CDR3 loop is CASRRDRVSAEAFF. For the CDR3, the DNA is TGTGCCAGCAGGAGGGACAGGGTAAGCGCTGAAGCTTTCTTT.

V is TRBV28 and J is TRBJ2-3, with 9 bases aligning to TRBD2. Germline CDR1 MDHEN, CDR2 SYDVKM. V dropped 3 bases and J dropped 8; count of bases not matched to a gene: 15. The CDR3 covers 17 residues. Written as DNA, the CDR3 is TGTGCCAGCAGTTTCCGTCAACTAGCGGGCAATGGAGGTACGCAGTATTTT. Translating it yields CASSFRQLAGNGGTQYF.